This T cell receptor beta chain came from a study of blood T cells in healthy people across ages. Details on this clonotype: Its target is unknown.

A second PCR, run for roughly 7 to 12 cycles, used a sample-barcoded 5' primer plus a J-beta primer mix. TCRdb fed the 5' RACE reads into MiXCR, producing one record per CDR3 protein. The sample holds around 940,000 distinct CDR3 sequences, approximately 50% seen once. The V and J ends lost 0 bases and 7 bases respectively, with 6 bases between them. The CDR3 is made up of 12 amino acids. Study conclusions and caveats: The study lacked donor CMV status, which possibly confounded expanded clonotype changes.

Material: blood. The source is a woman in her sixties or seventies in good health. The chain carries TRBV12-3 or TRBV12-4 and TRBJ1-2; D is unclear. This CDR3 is CASSLAPFGYTF. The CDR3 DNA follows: TGTGCCAGCAGTTTAGCCCCGTTTGGCTACACCTTC.